Each of the 27 T cell receptor beta chains below was sequenced from the same sample in a study of cytomegalovirus exposure and HLA in healthy donors. PCR was performed using 60 Vbeta and 13 Jbeta primers. TCRdb's copy holds only in-frame clones and misses some; the assay was immunoSEQ multiplex PCR. The sample yields about 120,000 clones, around 84% seen once. The sequenced material came from PBMCs. Receptors were obtained from a woman in her twenties or thirties in good health and CMV-seropositive.

The chain has TRBV27 and TRBJ1-1; possible D gene TRBD1, 6 bases. V dropped 6 bases and J dropped 8 bases, with 19 bases sitting between them. Germline V gene sequence: CDR1 MNHEY, CDR2 SMNVEV (reference sequence). This CDR3 contains 14 residues. The CDR3 here is CASRLTGGVTEAFF. Written as DNA, the CDR3 is TGTGCCAGCAGACTGACAGGTGGGGTAACCGAAGCTTTCTTT.

This clone was seen only a few times. V usage is TRBV29-1 and J usage is TRBJ1-1; 12 bases line up with TRBD1. CDR3 length equals 15 residues. Germline V gene lookup returns CDR1 SQVTM and CDR2 ANQGSEA. The J segment lost 0 bases and the V segment lost 7 bases, leaving 6 bases of the junction unmatched. The CDR3 region has the DNA TGCAGCGCGGGACAGGGGGCAGCGATGAACACTGAAGCTTTCTTT. Translation: CSAGQGAAMNTEAFF.

The chain has TRBV23-1 and TRBJ2-6; the match to TRBD2 covers 7 bases. TRBV23-1 counts as an open reading frame of uncertain function. The J segment lost 0 bases and the V segment lost 0 bases, leaving 8 bases of the junction unmatched. CDR3 length equals 19 residues. CDR3 DNA: TGCGCCAGCAGTCAATCGAGGGCGGGAGCCCTCTCTGGGGCCAACGTCCTGACTTTC. This sequence encodes CASSQSRAGALSGANVLTF.

The chain has TRBV11-3 and TRBJ2-3, with a weak D call TRBD2 (5 bases). Germline CDR1 and CDR2: SGHNT and YENEEA. The CDR3 spans 12 residues. The ends were cut back, 1 base at V and 8 bases at J, with 7 bases in the middle. CDR3 DNA: TGTGCCAGCAGCTTAGCACGGGGTACGCAGTATTTT. Protein sequence: CASSLARGTQYF. The variable domain in full, completed from reference TRBV11-3 and TRBJ2-3, reads EAGVVQSPRYKIIEKKQPVAFWCNPISGHNTLYWYLQNLGQGPELLIRYENEEAVDDSQLPKDRFSAERLKGVDSTLKIQPAELGDSAVYLCASSLARGTQYFGPGTRLTVL.

The J gene is TRBJ2-1, the V gene TRBV11-2; 14 bases agree with TRBD2. Looked up from germline, CDR1 is SGHAT and CDR2 is FQNNGV. The CDR3 runs 15 residues. The J segment lost 10 bases and the V segment lost 6 bases, leaving 8 bases of the junction unmatched. Written as DNA, the CDR3 is TGTGCCAGCAGAATGACTAGCGGGGGGGTTGGCGAGCAGTTCTTC. Translation: CASRMTSGGVGEQFF.

The chain employs TRBV2 and TRBJ2-5; 9 positions match TRBD1. Germline V gene lookup returns CDR1 SNHLY and CDR2 FYNNEI. This CDR3 spans 15 amino acids. J was trimmed by 5 bases and V by 4 bases; bases with no gene match: 8. The DNA of the CDR3 is TGTGCCAGCAGTGTTCCGGGACAGGGAGGGGAGACCCAGTACTTC. It is translated as CASSVPGQGGETQYF.

The rearrangement uses TRBV5-5 and TRBJ2-7; 7 nucleotides agree with TRBD1. The CDR3 contains 14 residues. V lost 5 bases and J lost 4; bases outside the gene matches: 9. The germline gives CDR1 SGHKS, CDR2 YYEKEE (reference sequence). The CDR3 sequence: CASRPGTAKYEQYF. CDR3 DNA: TGTGCCAGCAGACCCGGGACAGCGAAATACGAGCAGTACTTC.

This chain connects TRBV19 to TRBJ1-5; 9 nucleotides match TRBD1. The junction had 6 bases not matched to a gene; V was cut back by 3 bases and J by 0 bases. Germline V gene data show CDR1 as LNHDA and CDR2 as SQIVND (reference sequence). This CDR3 spans 17 amino acids. This CDR3 reads CASSIRQGGNSNQPQHF. CDR3 sequence (DNA): TGTGCCAGTAGTATCCGACAGGGGGGGAATAGCAATCAGCCCCAGCATTTT.

V gene TRBV5-4 combines with J gene TRBJ1-1, with 9 bases fitting TRBD1. The V segment lost 4 bases and the J segment 3 bases; nucleotides outside the gene matches: 4. Germline values: CDR1 SGHNT, CDR2 YYREEE (reference sequence). The CDR3 length is 14 residues. The DNA for the CDR3 is TGTGCCAGCAGCCCGGGACAGGGTTACACTGAAGCTTTCTTT. Residues: CASSPGQGYTEAFF.

This chain uses TRBV6-1 with TRBJ1-2; maybe TRBD1 (5 bases). CDR1 MNHNS and CDR2 SASEGT come from the germline V gene. This CDR3 region has 12 residues. The V end lost 4 bases, the J end lost 8 bases, and 11 bases lay between the germline ends. The CDR3 loop reads CASSVFGGGYTF. In DNA, the CDR3 is TGTGCCAGCAGTGTTTTCGGGGGGGGCTACACCTTC.

In nucleotides, the CDR3 is TGTGCCAGCAGCCCCGATCTTGACAGATACGCCTACGAGCAGTACTTC. Its translation is CASSPDLDRYAYEQYF. V and J are TRBV7-2 and TRBJ2-7; D is perhaps TRBD1 (5 bases). V lost 5 bases and J 2 bases, leaving 19 bases between the germline ends. The CDR3 is 16 amino acids. CDR1 SGHTA and CDR2 FQGNSA come from the germline V gene.

The chain recombines TRBV30 with TRBJ2-7; D gene uncertain. V was clipped by 4 bases and J by 0 bases, with 7 bases between them. Germline-derived CDR1 and CDR2 are GTSNPN and SVGIG (reference sequence). CDR3 size: 12 residues. CDR3 residues: CAWTQDSYEQYF. The CDR3 coding sequence is TGTGCCTGGACCCAGGACTCCTACGAGCAGTACTTC.

This clone was counted once. The V gene is TRBV13, the J gene TRBJ2-5; TRBD1 agrees at 10 bases. The J call may be mistaken, given a closer DNA end match to TRBJ2-7. Germline V CDR1 and CDR2: PRHDT, FYEKMQ (reference sequence). This CDR3 contains 16 residues. The CDR3 sequence is CASSWRQGARLYEQYF. The CDR3 coding sequence is TGTGCCAGCAGCTGGAGACAGGGGGCGCGGCTATACGAGCAGTACTTC.

Points on this clone: The same CDR3 arises from other DNA sequences in this sample as well. The chain links TRBV27 to TRBJ2-7, with TRBD2 matching 7 bases. With V trimmed by 9 bases and J by 3 bases, 17 bases remained unmatched. This CDR3 has 16 amino acids. Germline CDR1 MNHEY, CDR2 SMNVEV (reference sequence). DNA of the CDR3: TGTGCCAGTAAACCCTTTGGGAGGGCAACTTACTACGAGCAGTACTTC. Translated, it gives CASKPFGRATYYEQYF.

The rearrangement uses TRBV7-6 and TRBJ2-2, with TRBD2 matching 10 bases. The CDR3 consists of 14 residues. V shed 1 base, J shed 8 bases, and the junction held 1 base outside the gene matches. The V gene's germline CDR1 is SGHVS and CDR2 FNYEAQ. The CDR3 DNA reads TGTGCCAGCAGCTTAGGGGGACTAGCGGGGGAGCTGTTTTTT. This gives the protein CASSLGGLAGELFF.

The chain has TRBV15 and TRBJ1-4; possible D gene TRBD1, 6 bases. This CDR3 is 15 amino acids long. Germline assignment: CDR1 LNHNV and CDR2 YYDKDF (reference sequence). The V and J ends lost 5 bases and 5 bases respectively, with 15 bases between them. Here the CDR3 DNA reads TGTGCCACCAGCTGGAGGCGCAGGGGAAATGAAAAACTGTTTTTT. It codes for CATSWRRRGNEKLFF.

The chain is built from TRBV19 and TRBJ1-6; D perhaps matches TRBD1 (6 bases). From germline, CDR1 is LNHDA and CDR2 SQIVND (reference sequence). The CDR3 is 13 residues long. V shed 5 bases and J shed 9 bases, with 11 bases lying between them. CDR3 nucleotides: TGTGCCAGTAGTCCTGGGGGCGTTTCACCCCTCCACTTT. It encodes CASSPGGVSPLHF.

The J gene is TRBJ1-6, the V gene TRBV5-4, with 9 bases fitting TRBD1. The CDR3 consists of 14 residues. After removal of 5 bases from V and 7 bases from J, the junction contained 4 bases not matched to a gene. Germline V gene sequence: CDR1 SGHNT, CDR2 YYREEE (reference sequence). In nucleotides, the CDR3 is TGTGCCAGCAGATCCGGGACAGGGAATTCACCCCTCCACTTT. Protein: CASRSGTGNSPLHF.

The chain carries TRBV2 and TRBJ2-7; 7 nucleotides line up with TRBD1. Germline CDR1 reads SNHLY; CDR2 reads FYNNEI. Unmatched junction bases numbered 2, after V lost 8 bases and J lost 1 base. The CDR3 spans 12 residues. The CDR3 reads CASGDRSYEQYF. The CDR3 region has the DNA TGTGCCAGCGGGGACAGATCCTACGAGCAGTACTTC.

The chain carries TRBV10-3 and TRBJ1-2, with D perhaps TRBD1 (5 bases). Germline loops: CDR1 ENHRY, CDR2 SYGVKD. The CDR3 has 14 residues. V was shortened by 0 bases and J by 3 bases, with 8 bases between the two germline ends. The CDR3 DNA sequence: TGTGCCATCAGTGAGTCTGGGGGGTACTATGGCTACACCTTC. As protein: CAISESGGYYGYTF.

CDR3 in amino acids: CASSVAETGFDTIYF. The DNA for the CDR3 is TGTGCCAGCAGCGTAGCGGAGACAGGGTTCGACACCATATATTTT. The J gene is TRBJ1-3, the V gene TRBV9; 7 bases are a match to TRBD1. The germline V gene has CDR1 SGDLS and CDR2 YYNGEE. V shed 0 bases and J 8 bases; nucleotides not matched to a gene: 8. This CDR3 is 15 amino acids long. Supplemented by reference TRBV9 and TRBJ1-3, the full variable domain reads DSGVTQTPKHLITATGQRVTLRCSPRSGDLSVYWYQQSLDQGLQFLIQYYNGEERAKGNILERFSAQQFPDLHSELNLSSLELGDSALYFCASSVAETGFDTIYFGEGSWLTVV.

V and J are TRBV28 and TRBJ2-5; TRBD2 matches at 14 bases. The V gene's germline CDR1 is MDHEN and CDR2 SYDVKM. V gave up 5 bases and J gave up 9 bases; unmatched junction bases: 2. The CDR3 totals 13 residues. CDR3 in amino acids: CASSGTSGGAQYF. In DNA, the CDR3 is TGTGCCAGCAGTGGGACTAGCGGGGGAGCCCAGTACTTC.

This clone appeared a single time. V gene TRBV7-2 combines with J gene TRBJ2-7; tentatively, D is TRBD2 (6 bases). The V gene lost 3 bases and the J gene lost 1 base, with 13 bases spanning the gap. Germline CDR1 is SGHTA and CDR2 is FQGNSA. There are 15 residues in the CDR3. CDR3 DNA sequence: TGTGCCAGCAGCTTTTCGGGGGTCCCATCCTACGAGCAGTACTTC. Translated: CASSFSGVPSYEQYF.

This sequence joins TRBV5-6 and TRBJ1-5; 12 bases match TRBD1. J gave up 0 bases and V 5 bases, and 6 bases lay outside the gene matches. The CDR3 extends over 17 amino acids. Germline lookup yields CDR1 SGHDT and CDR2 YYEEEE. The CDR3 DNA reads TGTGCCAGCAGAGGGACAGGGGGCGCGGGTAGCAATCAGCCCCAGCATTTT. This codes for CASRGTGGAGSNQPQHF.

This chain links TRBV7-9 with TRBJ1-2; 9 nucleotides align to TRBD1. This CDR3 region has 15 residues. Losses at the gene ends were 6 bases for V and 4 bases for J; bases not matched to a gene: 9. Germline CDR1 SEHNR, CDR2 FQNEAQ (reference sequence). The CDR3 DNA sequence: TGTGCCAGCAGGCGACGACAGGGGGAAGGCTATGGCTACACCTTC. Amino acids: CASRRRQGEGYGYTF.

This clone was detected only a few times. This chain links TRBV28 with TRBJ2-4, with TRBD2 matching 9 bases. V was clipped by 6 bases and J by 1 base; unmatched bases: 4. In germline, CDR1 is MDHEN, CDR2 SYDVKM. This CDR3 spans 15 amino acids. Written as DNA, the CDR3 is TGTGCCAGCAGCTCAAGCGGGGGGGCCAAAAACATTCAGTACTTC. It translates to CASSSSGGAKNIQYF.

CDR3 sequence: CASSQAGQGREQYF. CDR3 DNA: TGCGCCAGCAGCCAAGCGGGACAGGGGCGCGAGCAGTACTTC. V is TRBV4-1 and J is TRBJ2-7; TRBD1 matches 10 bases. The ends lost 1 base at V and 6 bases at J; junction bases unmatched: 3. CDR1 and CDR2 from the germline V gene are MGHRA and YSYEKL. The CDR3 is 14 residues long.